A selection of T cell receptor beta chains follows, all from one sample in a study of cytomegalovirus exposure and HLA in healthy donors. Produced via immunoSEQ multiplex PCR; TCRdb's table is partial and in-frame only. Of 95,000 to 150,000 clones listed, 75% to 90% were seen once; the top ten hold around 2.2%. The sequencing input was PBMCs. The receptor set was obtained from a man between 25 and 39 years old in good health and CMV-seronegative. CDR3s include the opening cysteine and the closing phenylalanine or tryptophan. Each record gives: J gene, D gene, V gene, clone size, CDR3 protein, CDR3 DNA. The D gene is left open where the match is weak. Some rows have no size entry. The others give once, few or many, or a class for an expanded clone.

J gene: TRBJ2-6
D gene: -
V gene: TRBV27
clone size: -
CDR3 protein: CASSLWGPGANVLTF
CDR3 DNA: TGTGCCAGCAGTCTTTGGGGGCCTGGGGCCAACGTCCTGACTTTC

J gene: TRBJ1-3
D gene: -
V gene: TRBV19
clone size: -
CDR3 protein: CASNRQVSGNTIYF
CDR3 DNA: TGTGCCAGTAACCGACAGGTCTCTGGAAACACCATATATTTT

J gene: TRBJ1-1
D gene: -
V gene: TRBV19
clone size: -
CDR3 protein: CASIAGALGPEAFF
CDR3 DNA: TGTGCCAGTATCGCAGGGGCCCTGGGCCCTGAAGCTTTCTTT

J gene: TRBJ2-7
D gene: TRBD2
V gene: TRBV25-1
clone size: once
CDR3 protein: CTSSSWEGSSYEQYF
CDR3 DNA: TGTACCAGCAGTTCCTGGGAGGGGAGCTCCTACGAGCAGTACTTC

J gene: TRBJ1-1
D gene: -
V gene: TRBV5-6
clone size: -
CDR3 protein: CASSLARGGTFLNTEAFF
CDR3 DNA: TGTGCCAGCAGCTTGGCTCGCGGGGGGACTTTTCTGAACACTGAAGCTTTCTTT

J gene: TRBJ2-2
D gene: TRBD2
V gene: TRBV6-1
clone size: -
CDR3 protein: CASRSGGGTTGELFF
CDR3 DNA: TGTGCCAGCAGGTCCGGCGGGGGGACTACCGGGGAGCTGTTTTTT

J gene: TRBJ2-2
D gene: TRBD1
V gene: TRBV19
clone size: -
CDR3 protein: CASSIRQGARAGELFF
CDR3 DNA: TGTGCCAGTAGTATCAGACAGGGGGCAAGGGCCGGGGAGCTGTTTTTT

J gene: TRBJ2-5
D gene: TRBD1
V gene: TRBV5-6
clone size: -
CDR3 protein: CASSSPGQGEKETQYF
CDR3 DNA: TGTGCCAGCAGCTCCCCGGGACAGGGGGAAAAAGAGACCCAGTACTTC

J gene: TRBJ1-2
D gene: -
V gene: TRBV28
clone size: -
CDR3 protein: CFSGGMLGLWGYTF
CDR3 DNA: TGTTTCTCGGGGGGCATGTTGGGCCTTTGGGGCTACACCTTC

J gene: TRBJ2-5
D gene: -
V gene: TRBV2
clone size: -
CDR3 protein: CASSEAQGGWQETQYF
CDR3 DNA: TGTGCCAGCAGTGAAGCGCAAGGGGGATGGCAAGAGACCCAGTACTTC

J gene: TRBJ2-7
D gene: -
V gene: TRBV2
clone size: -
CDR3 protein: CASSADGTRYEQYF
CDR3 DNA: TGTGCCAGCAGCGCGGACGGGACTCGCTACGAGCAGTACTTC

J gene: TRBJ1-3
D gene: -
V gene: TRBV7-2
clone size: -
CDR3 protein: CASSLGGTSGNTIYF
CDR3 DNA: TGTGCCAGCAGCTTAGGCGGGACGTCTGGAAACACCATATATTTT

J gene: TRBJ2-5
D gene: TRBD1
V gene: TRBV28
clone size: once
CDR3 protein: CASSFRDSQETQYF
CDR3 DNA: TGTGCCAGCAGTTTCCGGGACAGCCAAGAGACCCAGTACTTC

J gene: TRBJ2-5
D gene: -
V gene: TRBV29-1
clone size: -
CDR3 protein: CSVEGIETGEGETQYF
CDR3 DNA: TGCAGCGTTGAGGGTATAGAGACAGGGGAGGGAGAGACCCAGTACTTC

J gene: TRBJ2-7
D gene: -
V gene: TRBV5-1
clone size: -
CDR3 protein: CASSLGYTSYEQYF
CDR3 DNA: TGCGCCAGCAGCCTAGGATATACTTCCTACGAGCAGTACTTC

J gene: TRBJ1-2
D gene: -
V gene: TRBV29-1
clone size: -
CDR3 protein: CSVEDRSYGYTF
CDR3 DNA: TGCAGCGTTGAAGATCGGTCCTATGGCTACACCTTC

J gene: TRBJ1-1
D gene: -
V gene: TRBV28
clone size: -
CDR3 protein: CASWPQATGTEAFF
CDR3 DNA: TGTGCCAGCTGGCCTCAAGCGACGGGCACTGAAGCTTTCTTT

J gene: TRBJ2-1
D gene: TRBD2
V gene: TRBV11-3
clone size: once
CDR3 protein: CASSLGTSGVGISYNEQFF
CDR3 DNA: TGTGCCAGCAGCTTAGGGACTAGCGGGGTTGGTATCTCCTACAATGAGCAGTTCTTC

J gene: TRBJ1-1
D gene: -
V gene: TRBV4-3
clone size: few
CDR3 protein: CASSQDPQGRRAFF
CDR3 DNA: TGCGCCAGCAGCCAAGACCCCCAGGGGCGTCGAGCTTTCTTT

J gene: TRBJ1-3
D gene: -
V gene: TRBV6-5
clone size: once
CDR3 protein: CASSPQGSGNTIYF
CDR3 DNA: TGTGCCAGCAGCCCCCAGGGGTCTGGAAACACCATATATTTT

J gene: TRBJ1-2
D gene: -
V gene: TRBV5-4
clone size: -
CDR3 protein: CASSSANGYTF
CDR3 DNA: TGTGCCAGCAGCTCCGCGAATGGCTACACCTTC

J gene: TRBJ2-7
D gene: -
V gene: TRBV10-3
clone size: -
CDR3 protein: CATAPREADYEQYF
CDR3 DNA: TGTGCCACCGCCCCTAGGGAGGCAGACTACGAGCAGTACTTC

J gene: TRBJ1-2
D gene: -
V gene: TRBV6-5
clone size: -
CDR3 protein: CASTRGGVGYTF
CDR3 DNA: TGTGCCAGCACTCGAGGAGGGGTGGGCTACACCTTC

J gene: TRBJ1-5
D gene: -
V gene: TRBV6-4
clone size: -
CDR3 protein: CASSDSGGTGPQHF
CDR3 DNA: TGTGCCAGCAGTGACTCGGGGGGGACTGGGCCCCAGCATTTT

J gene: TRBJ2-5
D gene: TRBD1
V gene: TRBV7-9
clone size: -
CDR3 protein: CASRLGGDETQYF
CDR3 DNA: TGTGCCAGCAGATTAGGGGGCGATGAGACCCAGTACTTC

J gene: TRBJ2-1
D gene: -
V gene: TRBV6-6
clone size: -
CDR3 protein: CASSYSVQQLDNEQFF
CDR3 DNA: TGTGCCAGCAGTTACTCGGTACAGCAACTCGACAATGAGCAGTTCTTC

J gene: TRBJ2-7
D gene: -
V gene: TRBV5-1
clone size: once
CDR3 protein: CASSRDGDSYEQYF
CDR3 DNA: TGCGCCAGCAGTCGCGACGGAGACTCCTACGAGCAGTACTTC

J gene: TRBJ1-5
D gene: TRBD1
V gene: TRBV7-9
clone size: -
CDR3 protein: CASSTTGSNQPQHF
CDR3 DNA: TGTGCCAGCAGCACGACAGGGAGCAATCAGCCCCAGCATTTT

J gene: TRBJ1-6
D gene: TRBD1
V gene: TRBV5-5
clone size: -
CDR3 protein: CASSSLRGDSYSPLHF
CDR3 DNA: TGTGCCAGCAGCTCCCTAAGGGGGGACAGTTATTCACCCCTCCACTTT

J gene: TRBJ1-2
D gene: -
V gene: TRBV28
clone size: few
CDR3 protein: CASSLQRYGYTF
CDR3 DNA: TGTGCCAGCAGTTTACAGCGTTATGGCTACACCTTC

J gene: TRBJ1-2
D gene: TRBD1
V gene: TRBV7-8
clone size: -
CDR3 protein: CASSLVGQGVGGYTF
CDR3 DNA: TGTGCCAGCAGCTTAGTCGGACAGGGGGTTGGTGGCTACACCTTC

J gene: TRBJ2-2
D gene: -
V gene: TRBV11-2
clone size: -
CDR3 protein: CASSTDSGYTGELFF
CDR3 DNA: TGTGCCAGCAGCACCGACAGTGGGTACACCGGGGAGCTGTTTTTT